This TCR beta chain was identified in a study of siplizumab effects on memory and regulatory T cells. There are 13 residues in the CDR3. Germline V gene lookup returns CDR1 MDHEN and CDR2 SYDVKM. Trimming removed 5 bases at V and 6 bases at J, with 14 bases between. The method was immunoSEQ multiplex PCR; TCRdb's version includes in-frame clones alone and lacks a portion of them. The table shows more than 90,000 clones, with about 94% occurring only once. The sequence derives from a human donor in good health. V usage is TRBV28 and J usage is TRBJ2-7, with D possibly TRBD2 on 6 matching bases. Source material: non-Treg CD4+ T cells sorted from blood. CDR3 sequence reads: CASSARRGSEQYF. CDR3 bases: TGTGCCAGCAGTGCAAGGCGGGGATCCGAGCAGTACTTC.